These T cell receptor beta chains were read from a single sample in a study of blood T cell repertoires in COVID-19. Here immunoSEQ multiplex PCR was the method, and the copy in TCRdb shows in-frame clones only, minus some. The sample records 270,000 or so clones, roughly 84% being singletons. Sequencing input: PBMCs or T cells enriched from blood (not recorded which). Receptor source: a man over 45 who had recovered from COVID-19. The CDR3 runs from the conserved cysteine through the conserved F or W. The D gene is left open where the match is weak. Rows may omit the clone size; those that give it use once, few, many or a size class.

J,size,D,V,length,DNA,CDR3
TRBJ2-7,-,-,TRBV28,11,TGTGCCAGCAGTATGCCTACGAGGCAGTACTTC,CASSMPTRQYF
TRBJ1-2,-,-,TRBV28,13,TGTGCCAGCAGTCCCGGGACTTTCTATGGCTACACCTTC,CASSPGTFYGYTF
TRBJ1-2,-,-,TRBV29-1,13,TGCAGCGTCGCTACAGGGAGAAACTATGGCTACACCTTC,CSVATGRNYGYTF
TRBJ1-1,-,-,TRBV4-2,14,TGTGCCAGCAGCCCGGTGGAGGGGAACACTGAAGCTTTCTTT,CASSPVEGNTEAFF
TRBJ1-2,once,-,TRBV28,12,TGTGCCAGCAGTTTAGGCCCTTATGGCTACACCTTC,CASSLGPYGYTF
TRBJ1-1,-,-,TRBV6-5,13,TGTGCCAGCCTTGGCAGGGTTGGCACTGAAGCTTTCTTT,CASLGRVGTEAFF
TRBJ2-7,-,TRBD1,TRBV30,14,TGTGCCAGCCGACCCGGACAGGGTTTCGACGAGCAGTACTTC,CASRPGQGFDEQYF
TRBJ2-7,-,TRBD1,TRBV7-9,12,TGTGCCAGCAGGGGACAGGGTTACGAGCAGTACTTC,CASRGQGYEQYF
TRBJ1-4,-,-,TRBV5-1,16,TGCGCCAGCAGCTTAGGGGTCAGGGAAACTAATGAAAAACTGTTTTTT,CASSLGVRETNEKLFF
TRBJ2-7,-,-,TRBV10-3,13,TGTGCCATCAGTGAGTCCGGTGCCCAAGAGCAGTACTTC,CAISESGAQEQYF
TRBJ2-5,-,TRBD2,TRBV7-7,16,TGTGCTAGCAGCACCGGACTAGCGGATCCACAAGAGACCCAGTACTTC,CASSTGLADPQETQYF
TRBJ2-3,-,TRBD2,TRBV5-6,15,TGTGCCAGCAGCACAGCGGGGCCCGAGCGAGGCACGCAGTATTTT,CASSTAGPERGTQYF
TRBJ2-1,-,-,TRBV7-3,15,TGTGCCAGCAGCCCTACAGGCATCCTAGACAATGAGCAGTTCTTC,CASSPTGILDNEQFF
TRBJ2-5,-,TRBD2,TRBV3-1/TRBV3-2,14,TGTGCCAGCAGCCGCACTAGCGGGGGGCAGACCCAGTACTTC,CASSRTSGGQTQYF
TRBJ2-1,-,TRBD2,TRBV27,18,TGTGCCAGCAGTTCACAAAGAGCCGGGACTAGCGGGAGTAATGAGCAGTTCTTC,CASSSQRAGTSGSNEQFF
TRBJ2-1,-,TRBD1,TRBV7-9,14,TGTGCCAGCAGCCATACCGGGACAGGGTATGAGCAGTTCTTC,CASSHTGTGYEQFF